What follows are 23 T cell receptor beta chains derived from one specimen sequenced in a study of neurological immune-mediated disorders. TCRdb analysed the 5' RACE reads with MiXCR anew, one entry per CDR3 protein. The sample contains 35,000 to 40,000 distinct CDR3 sequences, roughly 7% of which appear only once. The sequencing sample was made of PBMCs. All receptors derive from a woman in her forties in good health.

This clonotype was seen many times. The chain couples TRBV5-6 to TRBJ2-3; 10 positions agree with TRBD2. The length of the CDR3 is 16 residues. The V gene's germline CDR1 is SGHDT and CDR2 YYEEEE. Trimming cost V 4 bases and J 2 bases; bases outside gene matches: 7. The CDR3 DNA reads TGTGCCAGCAGCGCGGAACTAGCGGGGCACACAGATACGCAGTATTTT. It codes for CASSAELAGHTDTQYF.

This clonotype was seen repeatedly, ten times or more. V gene TRBV12-3 or TRBV12-4 combines with J gene TRBJ1-1; D unclear. V gave up 7 bases and J gave up 0 bases, with 12 bases separating them. CDR3 length: 14 residues. The chain's CDR3 is CASTSHSMNTEAFF. CDR3 DNA: TGTGCCAGCACCTCCCACAGCATGAACACTGAAGCTTTCTTT.

This clonotype was detected ten times or more. This chain joins TRBV7-8 and TRBJ2-1, with 8 nucleotides matching TRBD2. The length of the CDR3 is 16 residues. With 8 bases clipped from V and 3 bases from J, the junction kept 12 bases outside the gene matches. Germline CDR1 is SGHVS and CDR2 is FQNEAQ. CDR3 sequence (DNA): TGTGCCAGCGTCGACGGGGGTAGCGGGGTCTACAATGAGCAGTTCTTC. Translated: CASVDGGSGVYNEQFF.

Worth noting for this clonotype: A clone one base away is much larger, so this may be a read error. The chain links TRBV15 to TRBJ2-5; 10 nucleotides agree with TRBD2. V lost 2 bases and J lost 5; bases outside the gene matches: 5. Per the germline V gene, CDR1 is LNHNV and CDR2 is YYDKDF (reference sequence). This CDR3 is built from 15 residues. The CDR3, as DNA: TGTGCCACCAGCAGACAACTAGCGGGGAAGGAGACCCAGTACTTC. Its protein is CATSRQLAGKETQYF. The full variable domain, completed using reference TRBV15 and TRBJ2-5, is DAMVIQNPRYQVTQFGKPVTLSCSQTLNHNVMYWYQQKSSQAPKLLFHYYDKDFNNEADTPDNFQSRRPNTSFCFLDIRSPGLGDTAMYLCATSRQLAGKETQYFGPGTRLLVL.

This clonotype was observed at least ten times. This rearrangement joins TRBV20-1 to TRBJ2-5, with D perhaps TRBD2 (5 bases). The germline gives CDR1 DFQATT, CDR2 SNEGSKA (reference sequence). This CDR3 is built from 15 residues. The ends were cut back, 0 bases at V and 0 bases at J, with 11 bases in the middle. The CDR3 sequence is CSAREDGKYQETQYF. The CDR3 nucleotides read TGCAGTGCTAGAGAAGACGGGAAGTACCAAGAGACCCAGTACTTC.

Ten or more counts support this clonotype. V gene TRBV7-9 combines with J gene TRBJ1-5; possible D gene TRBD1, 6 bases. Germline-derived CDR1 and CDR2 are SEHNR and FQNEAQ (reference sequence). The CDR3 length is 12 residues. V lost 5 bases and J 6 bases, leaving 8 bases between the germline ends. The CDR3 loop is CASSAGVQPQHF. CDR3 in DNA: TGTGCCAGCAGCGCAGGGGTTCAGCCCCAGCATTTT.

This clonotype was found many times. This chain connects TRBV19 to TRBJ2-2; TRBD2 aligns across 9 bases. The CDR3 totals 15 residues. V trimming: 6 bases; J trimming: 6 bases; junction bases outside the gene matches: 8. Germline CDR1 reads LNHDA; CDR2 reads SQIVND (reference sequence). CDR3 residues: CASRHLAGSPGELFF. The CDR3 DNA is TGTGCCAGTAGACATCTAGCGGGATCGCCCGGGGAGCTGTTTTTT.

This clonotype was picked up many times. The gene calls are TRBV6-1 and TRBJ2-1, with D maybe TRBD2 (6 bases). With 6 bases removed from V and 8 bases from J, the gap between germline ends came to 17 bases. Germline V gene lookup returns CDR1 MNHNS and CDR2 SASEGT. The CDR3 is made up of 14 amino acids. The CDR3 loop is CASSLSGSTDEQFF. Here the CDR3 DNA reads TGTGCCAGCAGCCTCTCCGGGAGTACGGATGAGCAGTTCTTC.

In its sample, this clonotype was seen many times. This chain connects TRBV12-3 or TRBV12-4 to TRBJ2-5, with TRBD1 identical over 11 bases. V lost 6 bases, J lost 5 bases, and 14 bases stayed unmatched. The CDR3 has 17 amino acids. The CDR3 spells CASRLGANRDRGETQYF. As DNA, the CDR3 is TGTGCCAGCAGACTTGGGGCTAACCGGGACAGGGGGGAGACCCAGTACTTC.

This clonotype came up many times. V usage is TRBV6-5 and J usage is TRBJ1-2; no clear D gene. The CDR3 extends over 16 amino acids. Between the trimmed V and J ends, which lost 0 bases and 4 bases, there was a span of 15 bases. Germline V CDR1 and CDR2: MNHEY, SVGAGI. DNA for the CDR3: TGTGCCAGCAGTTACTCACCAGTCGGAAGCATCTATGGCTACACCTTC. Protein product: CASSYSPVGSIYGYTF.

This clonotype was seen repeatedly, ten times or more. The genes are TRBV10-3 and TRBJ1-1, with a weak D call TRBD1 (5 bases). This CDR3 is 14 amino acids long. Germline V CDR1 and CDR2: ENHRY, SYGVKD. V shed 0 bases and J shed 5 bases, with 10 bases lying between them. This chain's CDR3 is CAISESGGTTEAFF. Here the CDR3 DNA reads TGTGCCATCAGTGAGTCTGGGGGAACGACTGAAGCTTTCTTT.

This clonotype appeared many times. The chain combines TRBV18 with TRBJ2-5; TRBD1 matches at 7 bases. Germline V gene lookup returns CDR1 KGHSH and CDR2 LQKENI. CDR3 size: 15 residues. V was clipped by 6 bases and J by 1 base; unmatched bases: 8. The CDR3 DNA reads as TGTGCCAGCTCGTATAGCCGGGACAGCCAAGAGACCCAGTACTTC. It encodes CASSYSRDSQETQYF. Full variable domain (outside the CDR3, taken from reference TRBV18 and TRBJ2-5): NAGVMQNPRHLVRRRGQEARLRCSPMKGHSHVYWYRQLPEEGLKFMVYLQKENIIDESGMPKERFSAEFPKEGPSILRIQQVVRGDSAAYFCASSYSRDSQETQYFGPGTRLLVL.

This clonotype was found many times. V and J are TRBV6-5 and TRBJ1-1; D is perhaps TRBD1 (5 bases). The ends were cut back, 2 bases at V and 2 bases at J, with 15 bases in the middle. There are 16 residues in the CDR3. Germline lookup yields CDR1 MNHEY and CDR2 SVGAGI. CDR3 DNA: TGTGCCAGCAGTTACGGTTTCCAGGGTATAAACACTGAAGCTTTCTTT. The encoded protein is CASSYGFQGINTEAFF.

This clonotype has a count of ten or more. This chain uses TRBV7-2 with TRBJ2-7, with D unresolved. The CDR3 has 13 amino acids. From germline, CDR1 is SGHTA and CDR2 FQGNSA. V lost 1 base, J lost 4 bases, and 8 bases lay in between. CDR3 in amino acids: CASSLEAFYEQYF. Here the CDR3 DNA reads TGTGCCAGCAGCTTAGAGGCGTTTTACGAGCAGTACTTC.

This clonotype was detected ten times or more. The genes are TRBV7-8 and TRBJ1-2; TRBD1 matches at 9 bases. The junction had 3 bases not matched to a gene; V was cut back by 3 bases and J by 7 bases. CDR3 length: 13 amino acids. Per germline, CDR1 SGHVS and CDR2 FQNEAQ. CDR3 region: CASSLTGGIGYTF. DNA of the CDR3: TGTGCCAGCAGCTTGACAGGGGGGATTGGCTACACCTTC.

This clonotype was seen repeatedly, ten times or more. J is TRBJ2-1 and V is TRBV20-1; the D gene is possibly TRBD2 (6 bases). V was pared by 6 bases and J by 2 bases, with 14 bases between. This CDR3 has 14 residues. Per germline, CDR1 DFQATT and CDR2 SNEGSKA (reference sequence). CDR3 loop: CSAPPGLPYNEQFF. In DNA form, the CDR3 reads TGCAGTGCACCCCCCGGACTACCCTACAATGAGCAGTTCTTC.

This clonotype has ten or more counts. The J gene is TRBJ1-5, the V gene TRBV27; tentatively, D is TRBD1 (5 bases). CDR3 size: 15 residues. Germline-derived CDR1 and CDR2 are MNHEY and SMNVEV (reference sequence). V lost 9 bases and J lost 4, with 19 bases in between. The CDR3 DNA is TGTGCCAGTTCGCCCGGGGGGGGATGGAATCAGCCCCAGCATTTT. This encodes CASSPGGGWNQPQHF.

This clonotype was counted ten times or more. At one of its ends the junction is not consistent with the germline gene, which may arise from a read error. The chain links TRBV7-7 to TRBJ2-7, with D possibly TRBD1 on 5 matching bases. The CDR3 covers 13 residues. Per germline, CDR1 SSHAT and CDR2 FNYEAQ (reference sequence). CDR3 sequence: CASSLFGQGEQYF. The CDR3 DNA follows: TGTGCTAGCAGCTTATTCGGTCAGGGCGAGCAGTACTTC.

This clonotype was seen ten or more times. The chain has TRBV6-6 and TRBJ2-7; D perhaps matches TRBD1 (5 bases). The germline CDR1 and CDR2 sequences are MNHNY and SVGAGI (reference sequence). V gave up 0 bases and J gave up 9 bases, with 18 bases separating them. The CDR3 spans 15 residues. CDR3 nucleotide sequence: TGTGCCAGCAGTTACTCTTTCAGGGCCGCGCGCAGGCAGTACTTC. Residues: CASSYSFRAARRQYF.

This clonotype was counted a few times. The chain uses TRBV12-3 or TRBV12-4 and TRBJ1-5, with no clear D. V was shortened by 2 bases and J by 6 bases, with 20 bases between the two germline ends. This CDR3 is 17 amino acids long. The CDR3 nucleotides read TGTGCCAGCAGTTTACGGTGGGCAGAAGTGGGGTTTCAGCCCCAGCATTTT. This encodes CASSLRWAEVGFQPQHF.

This chain uses TRBV7-2 with TRBJ2-1; D not resolved. V lost 1 base and J lost 4, with 11 bases in between. The germline CDR1 and CDR2 sequences are SGHTA and FQGNSA. This CDR3 has 15 residues. The CDR3 nucleotides are TGTGCCAGCAGCTTAGTCGGCACTACTTACAATGAGCAGTTCTTC. Protein sequence: CASSLVGTTYNEQFF. The full variable domain, with the rest looked up from reference TRBV7-2 and TRBJ2-1, is GAGVSQSPSNKVTEKGKDVELRCDPISGHTALYWYRQSLGQGLEFLIYFQGNSAPDKSGLPSDRFSAERTGGSVSTLTIQRTQQEDSAVYLCASSLVGTTYNEQFFGPGTRLTVL.

This clonotype was recorded at least ten times. The CDR3, as DNA: TGCAGTGCCAAAACCATCGACAGGGGGCTCTACGAGCAGTACTTC. Encoded protein: CSAKTIDRGLYEQYF. The chain carries TRBV20-1 and TRBJ2-7; 10 nucleotides match TRBD1. CDR1 is DFQATT and CDR2 is SNEGSKA in the germline V gene (reference sequence). The trim removed 6 bases at V and 3 bases at J, leaving 11 bases unmatched. The CDR3 sequence is 15 residues long.

This clonotype was observed many times. V gene TRBV6-1 combines with J gene TRBJ1-1; 10 bases agree with TRBD1. J lost 5 bases, V lost 4 bases, and 7 bases had no gene match. Germline V gives CDR1 MNHNS, CDR2 SASEGT. The CDR3 totals 15 residues. CDR3 DNA: TGTGCCAGCAGTGTTAGGACAGGGGGGGAGACTGAAGCTTTCTTT. Its translation is CASSVRTGGETEAFF.